Sequencing of this T cell receptor beta chain was carried out in a study of T cell responses to AZD1222 COVID-19 vaccine. Study context: Pooled samples include second doses given at about 4 or 12 weeks.

Measured with immunoSEQ multiplex PCR; TCRdb has only the in-frame clones, and not every one. The data contain about 62,000 clones, approximately 90% of them seen just once; the ten biggest clones take up just under 5%. CDR3 length: 14 residues. V lost 6 bases and J lost 5; bases outside the gene matches: 7. From germline, CDR1 is SNHLY and CDR2 FYNNEI. In the case of this clone: Its antigen is as yet unknown.

Overall study results and limits: Among AZD1222 vaccinees, only 5 to 7 were seropositive at baseline. There were vaccine-associated CD4 TCRs across spike, dominant at 160-218 and 743-854. White British people made up most donors, females outnumbered males, and clonal diversity was possibly underestimated.

This chain connects TRBV2 to TRBJ2-1; TRBD1 agrees at 7 bases. The material was peripheral blood, obtained on day 0 of AZD1222 vaccination. The receptor comes from an adult in good health. CDR3 DNA sequence: TGTGCCAGCAGACCAGGGGGAAGGGACAATGAGCAGTTCTTC. It specifies CASRPGGRDNEQFF.